This entry lists 20 T cell receptor beta chains sequenced from one sample in a study of blood T cell repertoires in COVID-19. Sequenced by immunoSEQ multiplex PCR; TCRdb stores in-frame clones only, minus some. The table records over 150,000 clones, 81% of them present only once. Material: peripheral blood. The receptors originated from a woman at least 80 years old with COVID-19, enrolled during active disease.

In this sample, this clone turned up many times. The rearrangement joins TRBV7-9 to TRBJ2-2, with D possibly TRBD2 on 5 matching bases. The CDR3 covers 14 residues. The germline V gene encodes CDR1 SEHNR and CDR2 FQNEAQ (reference sequence). The V and J ends lost 4 bases and 5 bases respectively, with 11 bases between them. CDR3 in amino acids: CASSSSRRTGELFF. DNA for the CDR3: TGTGCCAGCAGCTCGTCGAGGAGGACCGGGGAGCTGTTTTTT.

The chain has TRBV2 and TRBJ2-5, with 10 bases fitting TRBD1. The CDR3 covers 14 residues. J was trimmed by 2 bases and V by 6 bases; bases with no gene match: 3. The germline CDR1 and CDR2 sequences are SNHLY and FYNNEI. In nucleotides, the CDR3 is TGTGCCAGCAGGGACAGGGGGGGACAAGAGACCCAGTACTTC. Translating it yields CASRDRGGQETQYF.

The chain employs TRBV3-1 (or the pseudogene TRBV3-2) and TRBJ2-7; 14 bases map to TRBD2. The germline V gene encodes CDR1 LGHDT and CDR2 YNNKEL (reference sequence). The V gene end was trimmed by 7 bases and the J gene end by 4 bases; junction bases not matched to a gene: 3. The CDR3 spans 14 residues. CDR3 in amino acids: CASKGTSGSYEQYF. CDR3 sequence (DNA): TGTGCCAGCAAAGGGACTAGCGGGAGTTACGAGCAGTACTTC.

J is TRBJ1-2 and V is TRBV9; 8 nucleotides agree with TRBD1. V was clipped by 0 bases and J by 4 bases; unmatched bases: 8. CDR3 length: 16 residues. Germline assignment: CDR1 SGDLS and CDR2 YYNGEE. CDR3 loop: CASSVDLGDRTYGYTF. CDR3 sequence (DNA): TGTGCCAGCAGCGTAGACTTGGGGGACAGGACCTATGGCTACACCTTC.

This clone was observed once. The V gene is TRBV27, the J gene TRBJ2-3; 14 positions agree with TRBD2. The CDR3 is made up of 17 amino acids. J was trimmed by 4 bases and V by 1 base; bases with no gene match: 4. Germline V gene data show CDR1 as MNHEY and CDR2 as SMNVEV (reference sequence). The CDR3 here is CASSLWTSGRRADTQYF. The DNA of the CDR3 is TGTGCCAGCAGTTTATGGACTAGCGGGAGGAGGGCAGATACGCAGTATTTT.

The J gene is TRBJ2-7, the V gene TRBV4-2; D remains ambiguous. V was shortened by 2 bases and J by 2 bases, with 10 bases between the two germline ends. The CDR3 loop spans 14 amino acids. Germline CDR1 reads LGHNA; CDR2 reads YNFKEQ. This CDR3 is CASSQWHTPYEQYF. In DNA, the CDR3 is TGTGCCAGCAGCCAATGGCACACCCCCTACGAGCAGTACTTC.

The chain employs TRBV6-5 and TRBJ2-5, with D possibly being TRBD2 (7 bases). CDR3 length: 14 amino acids. CDR1 and CDR2 from the germline V gene are MNHEY and SVGAGI. Trimming removed 6 bases at V and 7 bases at J, with 18 bases between. Here the CDR3 reads CASSRGAAKGTQYF. DNA of the CDR3: TGTGCCAGCAGCCGGGGGGCCGCTAAGGGGACCCAGTACTTC.

The chain carries TRBV18 and TRBJ2-7; 8 bases line up with TRBD1. Trimming at V came to 3 bases and at J to 3 bases, leaving 13 bases not matched to a gene. The CDR3 sequence is 17 residues long. In germline, CDR1 is KGHSH, CDR2 LQKENI. This CDR3 is CASSPQSHGTGVYEQYF. The DNA of the CDR3 is TGTGCCAGCTCACCCCAATCCCACGGGACAGGAGTCTACGAGCAGTACTTC. Combining the CDR3 with reference TRBV18 and TRBJ2-7 gives the whole variable domain NAGVMQNPRHLVRRRGQEARLRCSPMKGHSHVYWYRQLPEEGLKFMVYLQKENIIDESGMPKERFSAEFPKEGPSILRIQQVVRGDSAAYFCASSPQSHGTGVYEQYFGPGTRLTVT.

The chain carries TRBV6-6 and TRBJ2-1, with 11 bases matching TRBD2. Unmatched junction bases numbered 1, after V lost 8 bases and J lost 4 bases. Germline V gene data show CDR1 as MNHNY and CDR2 as SVGAGI (reference sequence). The CDR3 loop spans 13 amino acids. The chain's CDR3 is CASGTSGYNEQFF. CDR3 DNA: TGTGCCAGCGGGACTAGCGGTTACAATGAGCAGTTCTTC.

This clone was recorded only once. This chain joins TRBV11-3 and TRBJ1-2, with TRBD1 as a possible D gene (6 bases). CDR1 and CDR2 (germline): SGHNT, YENEEA. This CDR3 has 15 residues. Trimming cost V 5 bases and J 7 bases, with 20 bases left between them. CDR3 protein: CASSNWGGGAGGYTF. The CDR3 DNA reads as TGTGCCAGCAGCAACTGGGGCGGGGGCGCGGGTGGCTACACCTTC.

J is TRBJ1-5 and V is TRBV6-4; D gene ambiguous. The V gene's germline CDR1 is MRHNA and CDR2 SNTAGT. The ends were cut back, 5 bases at V and 3 bases at J, with 14 bases in the middle. The CDR3 totals 15 residues. Here the CDR3 DNA reads TGTGCCAGCAGTCTTTCCGCGGCTTTCAATCAGCCCCAGCATTTT. Its translation is CASSLSAAFNQPQHF.

The chain joins TRBV5-1 to TRBJ2-7; possible D gene TRBD1, 5 bases. The CDR3 is 12 amino acids. Germline V gives CDR1 SGHRS, CDR2 YFSETQ. V was trimmed by 4 bases and J by 6 bases, leaving 11 bases between them. DNA of the CDR3: TGCGCCAGCAGCCGAGACAGTTCCGAGCAGTACTTC. It specifies CASSRDSSEQYF.

The rearrangement joins TRBV7-2 to TRBJ2-5; TRBD1 might be the D (5 bases). The CDR3 is 14 amino acids. The V gene's germline CDR1 is SGHTA and CDR2 FQGNSA. V gave up 2 bases and J gave up 5 bases, with 12 bases separating them. The CDR3 region is CASSLSAGWETQYF. The DNA of the CDR3 is TGTGCCAGCAGCTTATCGGCAGGGTGGGAGACCCAGTACTTC.

This clone has a single count. The chain joins TRBV5-1 to TRBJ2-1; possible D gene TRBD1, 6 bases. The CDR3 is 13 amino acids. In germline, CDR1 is SGHRS, CDR2 YFSETQ. V lost 4 bases, J lost 4 bases, and 9 bases lay in between. Here the CDR3 DNA reads TGCGCCAGCAGCGTGACAGGATACAATGAGCAGTTCTTC. This encodes CASSVTGYNEQFF.

The chain carries TRBV18 and TRBJ2-7; the D gene is possibly TRBD2 (7 bases). The CDR3 extends over 16 amino acids. Deletions cut 3 bases from V and 0 bases from J, with 15 bases between. The V gene's germline CDR1 is KGHSH and CDR2 LQKENI. CDR3 nucleotides: TGTGCCAGCTCACCTCCAATAGGGGGGGACTCCTACGAGCAGTACTTC. It translates to CASSPPIGGDSYEQYF.

The rearrangement uses TRBV11-3 and TRBJ2-7; 14 bases match TRBD2. The V and J ends lost 4 bases and 0 bases, in that order; junction bases with no gene match: 5. This CDR3 region has 17 residues. CDR1 and CDR2 (germline): SGHNT, YENEEA. For the CDR3, the DNA is TGTGCCAGCAGCTCCCGGACTAGCGGGGGGAGCTCCTACGAGCAGTACTTC. It is translated as CASSSRTSGGSSYEQYF.

The chain couples TRBV3-1 (or the pseudogene TRBV3-2) to TRBJ2-7; 11 bases agree with TRBD2. Per the germline V gene, CDR1 is LGHDT and CDR2 is YNNKEL (reference sequence). CDR3 length: 14 residues. V shed 6 bases, J shed 2 bases, and the junction held 3 bases outside the gene matches. DNA for the CDR3: TGTGCCAGCAGTGGGACTAGCGGAGCCTACGAGCAGTACTTC. Protein product: CASSGTSGAYEQYF.

This chain joins TRBV6-4 and TRBJ2-2; the match to TRBD2 covers 8 bases. V shed 5 bases, J shed 6 bases, and the junction held 11 bases outside the gene matches. Germline-derived CDR1 and CDR2 are MRHNA and SNTAGT. This CDR3 is 16 amino acids long. As DNA, the CDR3 is TGTGCCAGCAGTCGGTCCGGGACTAGGGGGTCCGGGGAGCTGTTTTTT. Protein: CASSRSGTRGSGELFF.

This chain links TRBV10-3 with TRBJ2-1; TRBD1 is a possible D gene (6 bases). The V and J ends lost 7 bases and 6 bases respectively, with 10 bases between them. This CDR3 region has 12 residues. Germline V CDR1 and CDR2: ENHRY, SYGVKD. The CDR3 bases are TGTGCCATCAATGGACAGTTCAATGAGCAGTTCTTC. This gives the protein CAINGQFNEQFF.

The chain is built from TRBV27 and TRBJ1-2; D might be TRBD1 (5 bases). This CDR3 has 15 amino acids. CDR1 MNHEY and CDR2 SMNVEV come from the germline V gene (reference sequence). V was cut by 7 bases and J by 4 bases, with 19 bases left in between. The CDR3, as DNA: TGTGCCAGCACCCCGGGAAGGCAGGGAGGCTATGGCTACACCTTC. This encodes CASTPGRQGGYGYTF.